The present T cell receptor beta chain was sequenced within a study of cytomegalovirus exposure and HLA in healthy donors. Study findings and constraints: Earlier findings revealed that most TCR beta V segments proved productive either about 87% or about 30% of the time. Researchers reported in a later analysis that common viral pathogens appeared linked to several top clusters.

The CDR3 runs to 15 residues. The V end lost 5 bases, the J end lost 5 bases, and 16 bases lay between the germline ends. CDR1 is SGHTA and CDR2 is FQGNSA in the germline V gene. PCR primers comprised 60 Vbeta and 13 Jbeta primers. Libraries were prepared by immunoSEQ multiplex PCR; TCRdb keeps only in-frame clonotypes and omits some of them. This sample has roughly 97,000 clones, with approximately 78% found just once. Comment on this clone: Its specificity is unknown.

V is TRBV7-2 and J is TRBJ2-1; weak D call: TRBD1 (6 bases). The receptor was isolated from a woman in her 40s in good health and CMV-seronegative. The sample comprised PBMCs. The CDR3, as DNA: TGTGCCAGCAGCCGACCGGGACACGGGAACAATGAGCAGTTCTTC. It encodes CASSRPGHGNNEQFF.